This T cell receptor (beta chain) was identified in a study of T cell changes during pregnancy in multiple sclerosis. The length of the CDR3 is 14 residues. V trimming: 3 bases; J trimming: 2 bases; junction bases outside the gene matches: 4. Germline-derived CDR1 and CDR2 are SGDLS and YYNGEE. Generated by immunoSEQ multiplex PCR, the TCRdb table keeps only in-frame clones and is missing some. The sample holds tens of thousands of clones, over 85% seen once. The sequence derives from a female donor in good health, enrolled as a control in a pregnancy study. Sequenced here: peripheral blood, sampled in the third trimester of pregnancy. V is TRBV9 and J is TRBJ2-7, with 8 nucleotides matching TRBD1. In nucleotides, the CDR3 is TGTGCCAGCAGCGGCCGGGACAGGCCCTACGAGCAGTACTTC. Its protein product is CASSGRDRPYEQYF.